These T cell receptor beta chains were read from a single sample in a study of tumor-infiltrating lymphocytes in primary liver carcinoma. TCRdb recomputed calls from the multiplex PCR reads with MiXCR, one row per CDR3 protein. The sample carries fewer than 80,000 distinct CDR3 sequences, approximately 62% recorded once. Input material: tumor-adjacent normal liver tissue. These receptors originate from a middle-aged man with primary liver carcinoma and hepatitis B virus infection. Both conserved end residues are part of each CDR3. D genes are given only for firm matches. Size is omitted from some rows. Given values are once, few, many or a class for expanded clones.

J gene,V gene,D gene,clone size,CDR3 DNA,CDR3 protein
TRBJ2-7,TRBV6-1,TRBD2,many,TGTGCCAGCAGTGAAGGGGCTAGCGGGACCTACGAGCAGTACTTC,CASSEGASGTYEQYF
TRBJ2-1,TRBV6-5,TRBD2,NA,TGTGTCATCGGGAGAGGGACTAGTGAATTCTTC,CVIGRGTSEFF
TRBJ2-5,TRBV10-2,NA,once,TGCGCCAGTACCAGGGGAAACCAAGATACCCAGTACTTC,CASTRGNQDTQYF
TRBJ1-2,TRBV11-2,NA,NA,TGTGCCAGCAACCCAAGGTGGGGACATGTGTTTGGCTACACCTTC,CASNPRWGHVFGYTF
TRBJ2-2,TRBV25-1,NA,NA,TGTGTCGGCAGTGAGGGAACAGACACCGGGGAGCTGTTTTTT,CVGSEGTDTGELFF
TRBJ2-1,TRBV6-1,NA,many,TGTGCCAGCAGTGAGCGGAAAAACAATGAGCAGTTCTTC,CASSERKNNEQFF
TRBJ2-7,TRBV6-2/TRBV6-3,NA,NA,TGTGCCAATAGGGGACTCCCCTACGAGCAGTACTTC,CANRGLPYEQYF
TRBJ1-4,TRBV6-1,TRBD1,many,TGTGCCAGCACCCCCTACCTCGGGACAGGGTCTAAGGAAAAACTGTTTTTT,CASTPYLGTGSKEKLFF
TRBJ1-1,TRBV5-6,NA,NA,TGTGCCAATAGCTTGGGGGGGACGGGGGCCCCTGAAGCTTTCTTT,CANSLGGTGAPEAFF
TRBJ2-5,TRBV4-1,TRBD1,NA,TGCGCACGCAGCCAAGGGACAGGGGGCACCTGGGAGACCCAGTACTTC,CARSQGTGGTWETQYF
TRBJ2-7,TRBV4-2,TRBD2,few,TGTGCCAGCAGCCAAGTCTCCCAAGCGGGGGGGCTATTACGAAGCTCCTACGAGCAGTACTTC,CASSQVSQAGGLLRSSYEQYF
TRBJ2-2,TRBV7-9,NA,NA,TGTGTCAGCAGCTTAGTAGGGCGGGACACCGGGGAACTGTTTTTT,CVSSLVGRDTGELFF
TRBJ1-3,TRBV4-1,NA,NA,TGCGCCAGCAGCCAAGATTCCCTTACTCACTCTGGAAACACCATATATTTT,CASSQDSLTHSGNTIYF
TRBJ2-3,TRBV4-1,TRBD1,NA,TGCGCCAGGAACCGACAAACAGGGGAAGATACGCAGTATTTT,CARNRQTGEDTQYF
TRBJ2-3,TRBV6-4,TRBD2,many,TGTGCCAGCAGTGAGGCTAGCGGGAGCGGAGATACGCAGTATTTT,CASSEASGSGDTQYF
TRBJ1-2,TRBV4-3,NA,once,TGTGCCAGCAGCCAAGATGGGGTGGGGGACAAGCCCCATGGCTACACCTTC,CASSQDGVGDKPHGYTF
TRBJ2-5,TRBV4-1,NA,NA,TGCGCCAGCAGCCAAGACCAATTAGTGGGAGTGCCAGAGCCCCAGTACTTC,CASSQDQLVGVPEPQYF